A single sample is the source of the 13 T cell receptor beta chains below, sequenced in a study of Ad26.COV2.S vaccination and SARS-CoV-2 variants. Sample treatment: roughly 19 received Ad26.COV2.S at low or high dose, single or two shots; several received placebo; per-sample allocation not given. Repertoires come from day 63 after the first vaccine or placebo injection. Assay: immunoSEQ multiplex PCR; the TCRdb copy retains only in-frame clones and omits some. The table has hundreds of thousands of clones, about 89% seen once. Here the sequenced sample was peripheral blood, taken in a trial of Ad26.COV2.S vaccine versus placebo. These receptors were collected from a person aged 18-60 years who received the Ad26.COV2.S COVID-19 vaccine or a placebo.

In its sample, this clone was seen a few times. This rearrangement joins TRBV3-1 (or the pseudogene TRBV3-2) to TRBJ1-2; D gene ambiguous. Trimming took off 3 bases at V and 4 bases at J, with 6 bases between the two ends. Looked up from germline, CDR1 is LGHDT and CDR2 is YNNKEL (reference sequence). This CDR3 has 12 residues. The CDR3 DNA reads TGTGCCAGCAGCCATGAGGGCTATGGCTACACCTTC. Its protein is CASSHEGYGYTF.

V is TRBV28 and J is TRBJ1-2; 9 bases are shared with TRBD1. From germline, CDR1 is MDHEN and CDR2 SYDVKM. The trim removed 6 bases at V and 4 bases at J, leaving 9 bases unmatched. The CDR3 is made up of 15 amino acids. The CDR3 bases are TGTGCCAGCAGCCCTAGCTACAGGGGGCGCTATGGCTACACCTTC. It specifies CASSPSYRGRYGYTF.

Only one count was recorded for this clone. The genes are TRBV5-1 and TRBJ2-2; D is ambiguous. V was trimmed by 5 bases and J by 0 bases, leaving 14 bases between them. Germline V gene data show CDR1 as SGHRS and CDR2 as YFSETQ. This CDR3 comprises 16 residues. This chain's CDR3 is CASRPGGGSNTGELFF. The CDR3 bases are TGCGCCAGCAGGCCGGGTGGCGGCTCGAACACCGGGGAGCTGTTTTTT.

The chain joins TRBV28 to TRBJ2-3; D is unresolved. The ends were cut back, 6 bases at V and 1 base at J, with 20 bases in the middle. This CDR3 is 17 amino acids long. CDR1 and CDR2 (germline): MDHEN, SYDVKM. CDR3 protein: CASSLPLVRVGTDTQYF. The CDR3 coding sequence is TGTGCCAGCAGCCTCCCGTTGGTTAGGGTGGGCACAGATACGCAGTATTTT.

This chain connects TRBV6-5 to TRBJ1-3; a possible D gene is TRBD1 (5 bases). Deletions cut 8 bases from V and 4 bases from J, with 18 bases between. CDR3 size: 15 residues. The V gene's germline CDR1 is MNHEY and CDR2 SVGAGI. The CDR3 protein is CASGHHGGRGNTIYF. CDR3 DNA: TGTGCCAGCGGGCATCACGGGGGGAGAGGAAACACCATATATTTT.

V usage is TRBV5-1 and J usage is TRBJ2-1; 9 nucleotides line up with TRBD2. With V trimmed by 1 base and J by 3 bases, 11 bases remained unmatched. Per the germline V gene, CDR1 is SGHRS and CDR2 is YFSETQ. CDR3 length: 18 amino acids. CDR3 nucleotide sequence: TGCGCCAGCAGCTTGAATGTGGCCAGCGGGGGGTACTACAATGAGCAGTTCTTC. Its translation is CASSLNVASGGYYNEQFF.

This clone has more than one count but fewer than ten. The J gene is TRBJ2-7, the V gene TRBV5-1, with 11 bases identical to TRBD2. This CDR3 has 16 amino acids. CDR1 and CDR2 (germline): SGHRS, YFSETQ. Germline trimming cut 6 bases from V and 2 bases from J; bases unmatched to any gene: 10. The CDR3 DNA reads TGCGCCAGCAAAATTTCCGGGACTAGCGGTCCCTACGAGCAGTACTTC. It translates to CASKISGTSGPYEQYF.

V is TRBV28 and J is TRBJ2-3; 10 positions match TRBD1. Germline lookup yields CDR1 MDHEN and CDR2 SYDVKM. Trimming at V came to 6 bases and at J to 2 bases, leaving 14 bases not matched to a gene. The CDR3 is 18 residues long. This CDR3 reads CASSTGQGPVGITDTQYF. The CDR3, as DNA: TGTGCCAGCAGCACGGGACAGGGGCCCGTGGGAATCACAGATACGCAGTATTTT.

This clone was found once. The rearrangement uses TRBV7-8 and TRBJ1-1, with D possibly matching TRBD1 (5 bases). Germline assignment: CDR1 SGHVS and CDR2 FQNEAQ. There are 12 residues in the CDR3. Trimming stripped 5 bases from V and 6 bases from J, with 10 bases between. CDR3 nucleotide sequence: TGTGCCAGCAGCCCGGGGGTAGCTGAAGCTTTCTTT. Protein: CASSPGVAEAFF.

The chain employs TRBV7-2 and TRBJ1-1; D uncertain. Looked up from germline, CDR1 is SGHTA and CDR2 is FQGNSA. Trimming cost V 5 bases and J 1 base, with 11 bases left between them. The CDR3 length is 14 residues. CDR3 sequence: CASSPRRRNTEAFF. CDR3 DNA sequence: TGTGCCAGCAGCCCACGCCGGCGGAACACTGAAGCTTTCTTT.

This clone was recorded once. The chain joins TRBV2 to TRBJ1-5; D is perhaps TRBD1 (5 bases). The CDR3 is made up of 15 amino acids. Trimming cost V 2 bases and J 1 base, with 9 bases left between them. Germline V CDR1 and CDR2: SNHLY, FYNNEI. The CDR3 DNA reads TGTGCCAGCAGTGAACCCGGACACAGCAATCAGCCCCAGCATTTT. Translated: CASSEPGHSNQPQHF.

V usage is TRBV5-5 and J usage is TRBJ2-7; TRBD1 or TRBD2 may be the D gene (5 bases each). Trimming took off 3 bases at V and 6 bases at J, with 13 bases between the two ends. This CDR3 spans 13 amino acids. The germline V gene encodes CDR1 SGHKS and CDR2 YYEKEE (reference sequence). The CDR3 is CASSWGTAGEQYF. CDR3 bases: TGTGCCAGCAGCTGGGGGACGGCCGGCGAGCAGTACTTC.

J is TRBJ1-3 and V is TRBV3-1 (or the pseudogene TRBV3-2); TRBD1 matches at 7 bases. The CDR3 totals 12 residues. Germline lookup yields CDR1 LGHDT and CDR2 YNNKEL (reference sequence). The V and J ends lost 4 bases and 7 bases, in that order; junction bases with no gene match: 1. CDR3 in DNA: TGTGCCAGCAGCCGAGGGGGCAACACCATATATTTT. Translating it yields CASSRGGNTIYF.